A selection of T cell receptor beta chains follows, all from one sample in a study of technical replicates of blood from a few donors. Libraries were prepared by immunoSEQ multiplex PCR; TCRdb keeps only in-frame clonotypes and omits some of them. In the table there are tens of thousands of clones, roughly 93% of which are singletons. Sequenced: T cells isolated from PBMCs. These receptors all stem from a human donor in good health. Both conserved end residues are part of each CDR3. Each record gives: clone size, J gene, V gene, D gene, CDR3 DNA, CDR3 protein. D genes are given only for firm matches. Not all rows give a size; the values are once, few, many and, for expanded clones, a class.

clone size: -
J gene: TRBJ2-1
V gene: TRBV6-5
D gene: TRBD2
CDR3 DNA: TGTGCCAGCAGTCTCACTAGCGGGTACAATGAGCAGTTCTTC
CDR3 protein: CASSLTSGYNEQFF

clone size: -
J gene: TRBJ2-7
V gene: TRBV9
D gene: TRBD1
CDR3 DNA: TGTGCCAGCAGCGTCCTTACAGGGGACCTCTACGAGCAGTACTTC
CDR3 protein: CASSVLTGDLYEQYF

clone size: -
J gene: TRBJ2-1
V gene: TRBV28
D gene: TRBD2
CDR3 DNA: TGTGCCAGCAGTTCCCCCTTACTAGCGGGCGCCTACAATGAGCAGTTCTTC
CDR3 protein: CASSSPLLAGAYNEQFF

clone size: once
J gene: TRBJ2-1
V gene: TRBV2
D gene: TRBD2
CDR3 DNA: TGTGCCAGCAGTGATCGGGGGAGGGCTGGGAATGAGCAGTTCTTC
CDR3 protein: CASSDRGRAGNEQFF

clone size: -
J gene: TRBJ2-4
V gene: TRBV6-5
D gene: -
CDR3 DNA: TGTGCCAGCAGTTTACGCGCCGAAAACATTCAGTACTTC
CDR3 protein: CASSLRAENIQYF

clone size: -
J gene: TRBJ2-1
V gene: TRBV7-2
D gene: -
CDR3 DNA: TGTGCCAGCAGCTCGGGACTCCGAGCTTACAATGAGCAGTTCTTC
CDR3 protein: CASSSGLRAYNEQFF

clone size: -
J gene: TRBJ2-3
V gene: TRBV28
D gene: TRBD2
CDR3 DNA: TGTGCCAGCAGACTAGGACTAGCTAAGACAGATACGCAGTATTTT
CDR3 protein: CASRLGLAKTDTQYF

clone size: -
J gene: TRBJ1-1
V gene: TRBV4-2
D gene: -
CDR3 DNA: TGTGCCAGCAGCCAAGACCGGGGGGACACTGAAGCTTTCTTT
CDR3 protein: CASSQDRGDTEAFF

clone size: few
J gene: TRBJ2-6
V gene: TRBV6-6
D gene: -
CDR3 DNA: TGTGCCAGCAGTTACGACAGTTCTGGGGCCAACGTCCTGACTTTC
CDR3 protein: CASSYDSSGANVLTF

clone size: -
J gene: TRBJ2-3
V gene: TRBV2
D gene: -
CDR3 DNA: TGTGCCAGCAGTGAAGCGACTAGCACAGATACGCAGTATTTT
CDR3 protein: CASSEATSTDTQYF

clone size: -
J gene: TRBJ2-1
V gene: TRBV19
D gene: TRBD2
CDR3 DNA: TGTGCCAGTAGTATGGTGGGGGGGTCCTCCTACAATGAGCAGTTCTTC
CDR3 protein: CASSMVGGSSYNEQFF

clone size: -
J gene: TRBJ2-1
V gene: TRBV6-5
D gene: TRBD1
CDR3 DNA: TGTGCCAGCAGGACGGGACAGGCTTACAATGAGCAGTTCTTC
CDR3 protein: CASRTGQAYNEQFF

clone size: -
J gene: TRBJ2-3
V gene: TRBV19
D gene: -
CDR3 DNA: TGTGCCAGTAGTAGCGGCACAGATACGCAGTATTTT
CDR3 protein: CASSSGTDTQYF

clone size: -
J gene: TRBJ2-1
V gene: TRBV4-1
D gene: -
CDR3 DNA: TGCGCCAGCAGCCAGTGGACCACCCGGAGGGAGCAGTTCTTC
CDR3 protein: CASSQWTTRREQFF

clone size: -
J gene: TRBJ2-5
V gene: TRBV6-5
D gene: -
CDR3 DNA: TGTGCCAGCAGCGAGGGTGGTTCGGGTGGAGAGACCCAGTACTTC
CDR3 protein: CASSEGGSGGETQYF

clone size: -
J gene: TRBJ1-1
V gene: TRBV7-9
D gene: -
CDR3 DNA: TGTGCCAGCAGCTTAGGGCAGGTCGGCACTGAAGCTTTCTTT
CDR3 protein: CASSLGQVGTEAFF

clone size: -
J gene: TRBJ1-2
V gene: TRBV9
D gene: TRBD1
CDR3 DNA: TGTGCCAGCAGTATTGACGGGACAGGCATCTATGGCTACACCTTC
CDR3 protein: CASSIDGTGIYGYTF

clone size: -
J gene: TRBJ2-1
V gene: TRBV2
D gene: TRBD2
CDR3 DNA: TGTGCCAGTACTCTAGCGGGGGGTTTGCAGTTCTTC
CDR3 protein: CASTLAGGLQFF

clone size: -
J gene: TRBJ2-5
V gene: TRBV21-1
D gene: -
CDR3 DNA: TGTGCCAGCAGCAAAGCAAGCGGGGGGGAACAAGAGACCCAGTACTTC
CDR3 protein: CASSKASGGEQETQYF

clone size: -
J gene: TRBJ2-1
V gene: TRBV18
D gene: -
CDR3 DNA: TGTGCCAGCTCACCAAAAACGCGAAGCTCCTACAATGAGCAGTTCTTC
CDR3 protein: CASSPKTRSSYNEQFF

clone size: -
J gene: TRBJ2-1
V gene: TRBV4-1
D gene: TRBD2
CDR3 DNA: TGCGCCAGCAGCCAAGGTCCACTAGCGGGAGCTAATGAGCAGTTCTTC
CDR3 protein: CASSQGPLAGANEQFF

clone size: -
J gene: TRBJ1-2
V gene: TRBV4-1
D gene: TRBD1
CDR3 DNA: TGCGCCAGCAGCCAAGGCAGGGGGACTTTTAACTATGGCTACACCTTC
CDR3 protein: CASSQGRGTFNYGYTF

clone size: -
J gene: TRBJ2-1
V gene: TRBV28
D gene: TRBD1
CDR3 DNA: TGTGCCAGCAGCTTCAACCGGGACAGGGGGAAAGATGAGCAGTTCTTC
CDR3 protein: CASSFNRDRGKDEQFF

clone size: -
J gene: TRBJ2-2
V gene: TRBV6-5
D gene: TRBD2
CDR3 DNA: TGTGCCAGCAGTCCCGGGACTAGCGGAGCCGGGGAGCTGTTTTTT
CDR3 protein: CASSPGTSGAGELFF

clone size: -
J gene: TRBJ2-7
V gene: TRBV20-1
D gene: -
CDR3 DNA: TGCAGTACCAACAGCGGCTACGAGCAGTACTTC
CDR3 protein: CSTNSGYEQYF

clone size: -
J gene: TRBJ2-3
V gene: TRBV4-1
D gene: -
CDR3 DNA: TGCGCCAGCAGCCAAGCGACAGATACGCAGTATTTT
CDR3 protein: CASSQATDTQYF